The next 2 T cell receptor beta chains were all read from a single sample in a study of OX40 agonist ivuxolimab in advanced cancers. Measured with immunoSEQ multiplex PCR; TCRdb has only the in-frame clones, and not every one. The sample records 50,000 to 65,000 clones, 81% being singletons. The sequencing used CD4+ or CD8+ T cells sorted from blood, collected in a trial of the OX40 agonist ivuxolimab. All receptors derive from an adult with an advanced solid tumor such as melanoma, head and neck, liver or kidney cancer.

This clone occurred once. The CDR3 sequence is CASRIRQGGGGYTF. CDR3 bases: TGTGCCAGTAGGATCAGACAGGGAGGAGGTGGCTACACCTTC. This rearrangement joins TRBV19 to TRBJ1-2; 7 bases are a match to TRBD1. J was trimmed by 7 bases and V by 6 bases; bases with no gene match: 11. Germline lookup yields CDR1 LNHDA and CDR2 SQIVND (reference sequence). CDR3 length: 14 amino acids.

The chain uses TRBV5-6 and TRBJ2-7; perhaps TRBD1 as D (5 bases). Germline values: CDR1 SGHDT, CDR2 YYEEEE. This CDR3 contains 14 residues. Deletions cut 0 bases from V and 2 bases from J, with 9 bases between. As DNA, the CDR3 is TGTGCCAGCAGCTTGGGCCCAGGGACCTACGAGCAGTACTTC. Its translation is CASSLGPGTYEQYF.